The 24 T cell receptor beta chains below all came from one sample that was sequenced in a study of blood T cell repertoires in COVID-19. Clones were read by immunoSEQ multiplex PCR, and TCRdb kept only the in-frame ones, dropping some. In the table there are hundreds of thousands of clones, 88% of which are singletons. Sequenced: peripheral blood. These receptors all come from a woman in her fifties or sixties with COVID-19, enrolled during active disease.

This chain joins TRBV18 and TRBJ1-1; D possibly corresponds to TRBD1 (5 bases). Trimming cost V 5 bases and J 4 bases, with 14 bases left between them. Germline values: CDR1 KGHSH, CDR2 LQKENI. This CDR3 is built from 14 residues. The DNA of the CDR3 is TGTGCCAGCTCAAACGGGGCGGGAGGCACTGAAGCTTTCTTT. Amino acids: CASSNGAGGTEAFF.

V is TRBV29-1 and J is TRBJ2-7; 8 bases line up with TRBD2. Trimming at V came to 6 bases and at J to 6 bases, leaving 10 bases not matched to a gene. The CDR3 loop spans 13 amino acids. In germline, CDR1 is SQVTM, CDR2 ANQGSEA. The chain's CDR3 is CSVSSGEGSEQYF. CDR3 sequence (DNA): TGCAGCGTGAGTAGCGGGGAGGGCTCCGAGCAGTACTTC.

V is TRBV2 and J is TRBJ2-3; no clear D. CDR3 length: 13 amino acids. The germline V and J ends were trimmed by 4 bases and 5 bases, with 10 bases remaining between them. CDR1 is SNHLY and CDR2 is FYNNEI in the germline V gene. The CDR3 region is CASSAGPEDTQYF. The CDR3 DNA reads TGTGCCAGCAGTGCTGGGCCCGAAGATACGCAGTATTTT.

The CDR3 loop is CASSRSGEAVYGYTF. Written as DNA, the CDR3 is TGTGCCAGCAGCCGCAGTGGTGAGGCTGTCTATGGCTACACCTTC. This sequence joins TRBV7-8 and TRBJ1-2; D is undetermined. The CDR3 is made up of 15 amino acids. Between the trimmed V and J ends, which lost 5 bases and 4 bases, there was a span of 17 bases. Germline V CDR1 and CDR2: SGHVS, FQNEAQ. Supplemented by reference TRBV7-8 and TRBJ1-2, the full variable domain reads GAGVSQSPRYKVAKRGQDVALRCDPISGHVSLFWYQQALGQGPEFLTYFQNEAQLDKSGLPSDRFFAERPEGSVSTLKIQRTQQEDSAVYLCASSRSGEAVYGYTFGSGTRLTVV.

The CDR3 protein is CASSLRLAGQRDEQFF. The CDR3 nucleotides read TGTGCCAGCAGCCTGCGACTAGCGGGGCAAAGGGATGAGCAGTTCTTC. The chain carries TRBV7-3 and TRBJ2-1, with 11 positions matching TRBD2. The CDR3 length is 16 residues. With V trimmed by 5 bases and J by 8 bases, 11 bases remained unmatched. CDR1 and CDR2 (germline): SGHTA, FQGTGA.

The genes are TRBV30 and TRBJ1-2; D is ambiguous. Germline V gene sequence: CDR1 GTSNPN, CDR2 SVGIG (reference sequence). Trimming pared 4 bases from V and 4 bases from J, leaving 10 bases between. This CDR3 contains 12 residues. The CDR3 here is CAWNQRPYGYTF. The CDR3 DNA follows: TGTGCCTGGAATCAGCGGCCCTATGGCTACACCTTC.

V gene TRBV10-3 combines with J gene TRBJ2-3, with TRBD1 identical over 10 bases. Germline V gives CDR1 ENHRY, CDR2 SYGVKD. V was pared by 2 bases and J by 9 bases, with 17 bases of the junction left unmatched. The CDR3 sequence is 18 residues long. The CDR3 nucleotides read TGTGCCATCAGTGAGCCCGTGACAGGGGGCGCCCCGGTCGGCACGCAGTATTTT. It is translated as CAISEPVTGGAPVGTQYF.

The chain carries TRBV27 and TRBJ2-6; D unresolved. The V gene's germline CDR1 is MNHEY and CDR2 SMNVEV (reference sequence). V dropped 7 bases and J dropped 4 bases, with 11 bases sitting between them. The CDR3 sequence is 14 residues long. The CDR3 loop reads CASKNSRGANVLTF. In DNA form, the CDR3 reads TGTGCCAGCAAAAATTCGAGGGGGGCCAACGTCCTGACTTTC.

The V call is TRBV29-1, the J call TRBJ1-4, with a tentative D call TRBD1 (5 bases). Germline lookup yields CDR1 SQVTM and CDR2 ANQGSEA. The CDR3 is 15 amino acids. Trimming stripped 5 bases from V and 2 bases from J, with 15 bases between. CDR3 sequence: CSVIDQQVTNEKLFF. The CDR3 DNA is TGCAGCGTTATCGATCAACAGGTGACTAATGAAAAACTGTTTTTT. The variable domain in full, completed from reference TRBV29-1 and TRBJ1-4, reads SAVISQKPSRDICQRGTSLTIQCQVDSQVTMMFWYRQQPGQSLTLIATANQGSEATYESGFVIDKFPISRPNLTFSTLTVSNMSPEDSSIYLCSVIDQQVTNEKLFFGSGTQLSVL.

The J gene is TRBJ2-7, the V gene TRBV28, with D possibly being TRBD2 (6 bases). The V and J ends lost 3 bases and 2 bases respectively, with 17 bases between them. Per the germline V gene, CDR1 is MDHEN and CDR2 is SYDVKM. CDR3 size: 16 residues. CDR3 sequence (DNA): TGTGCCAGCAGTTTCCCATTGGGCGGGGTAACCTACGAGCAGTACTTC. Protein product: CASSFPLGGVTYEQYF.

The CDR3 here is CASSMRREGAEQFF. CDR3 sequence (DNA): TGTGCCAGTAGTATGCGGAGGGAGGGCGCTGAGCAGTTCTTC. This rearrangement joins TRBV19 to TRBJ2-1, with 7 bases fitting TRBD2. Germline values: CDR1 LNHDA, CDR2 SQIVND (reference sequence). The CDR3 loop spans 14 amino acids. The V gene end was trimmed by 3 bases and the J gene end by 9 bases; junction bases not matched to a gene: 8.

CDR3 DNA sequence: TGCGCCAGCAGCTTGATCGCGGGAAACCAAGAGACCCAGTACTTC. Translating it yields CASSLIAGNQETQYF. The genes are TRBV5-1 and TRBJ2-5; maybe TRBD2 (6 bases). V lost 1 base and J lost 0, with 10 bases in between. Germline assignment: CDR1 SGHRS and CDR2 YFSETQ. There are 15 residues in the CDR3.

The rearrangement uses TRBV9 and TRBJ2-1; TRBD2 matches 13 bases. V trimming: 7 bases; J trimming: 8 bases; junction bases outside the gene matches: 12. This CDR3 contains 16 residues. Germline values: CDR1 SGDLS, CDR2 YYNGEE. CDR3 sequence reads: CASSRGTSGAWDEQFF. CDR3 in DNA: TGTGCCAGCTCACGAGGGACTAGCGGGGCCTGGGATGAGCAGTTCTTC.

This chain joins TRBV18 and TRBJ2-7; TRBD1 might be the D (6 bases). CDR1 is KGHSH and CDR2 is LQKENI in the germline V gene. The CDR3 spans 14 residues. V was cut by 3 bases and J by 1 base, with 10 bases left in between. CDR3 nucleotides: TGTGCCAGCTCACCCGCGACAGGATCCTACGAGCAGTACTTC. As protein: CASSPATGSYEQYF.

The chain couples TRBV18 to TRBJ2-7; TRBD1 matches at 7 bases. Per germline, CDR1 KGHSH and CDR2 LQKENI. V shed 5 bases and J 3 bases; nucleotides not matched to a gene: 7. The CDR3 is 14 amino acids. CDR3 loop: CASSNRGDSYEQYF. The CDR3 DNA follows: TGTGCCAGCTCAAACAGGGGTGATAGCTACGAGCAGTACTTC.

This chain joins TRBV9 and TRBJ1-5; 10 bases line up with TRBD1. CDR3 length equals 15 residues. V lost 2 bases to trimming and J lost 6 bases; unmatched junction nucleotides: 5. Germline CDR1 is SGDLS and CDR2 is YYNGEE. The CDR3 loop reads CASSVAGTGVQPQHF. CDR3 nucleotides: TGTGCCAGCAGCGTCGCCGGGACAGGGGTTCAGCCCCAGCATTTT. Using reference TRBV9 and TRBJ1-5 for the parts outside the CDR3, the full variable domain is DSGVTQTPKHLITATGQRVTLRCSPRSGDLSVYWYQQSLDQGLQFLIQYYNGEERAKGNILERFSAQQFPDLHSELNLSSLELGDSALYFCASSVAGTGVQPQHFGDGTRLSIL.

This clone occurred once. The V gene is TRBV3-1 (or the pseudogene TRBV3-2), the J gene TRBJ2-3; 9 nucleotides line up with TRBD2. CDR3 length equals 15 residues. The J segment lost 3 bases and the V segment lost 4 bases, leaving 5 bases of the junction unmatched. Germline assignment: CDR1 LGHDT and CDR2 YNNKEL (reference sequence). CDR3 amino acids: CASSLAGARTDTQYF. DNA of the CDR3: TGTGCCAGCAGCCTAGCGGGGGCAAGGACAGATACGCAGTATTTT.

This chain joins TRBV28 and TRBJ1-2, with 10 bases matching TRBD1. This CDR3 spans 16 amino acids. From germline, CDR1 is MDHEN and CDR2 SYDVKM. The junction had 14 bases not matched to a gene; V was cut back by 8 bases and J by 5 bases. The CDR3 DNA reads as TGTGCCAGCCAGACAGGGGGCTACCCCCCAGTGTATGGCTACACCTTC. Translated, it gives CASQTGGYPPVYGYTF.

The V call is TRBV11-2, the J call TRBJ2-1, with TRBD2 matching 8 bases. CDR3 size: 15 residues. CDR1 is SGHAT and CDR2 is FQNNGV in the germline V gene. Trimming took 2 bases from V and 2 from J; bases not matched to a gene: 2. CDR3 residues: CASSLLAGAYNEQFF. CDR3 nucleotide sequence: TGTGCCAGCAGCTTACTAGCGGGTGCCTACAATGAGCAGTTCTTC.

This clone appeared once. The V call is TRBV9, the J call TRBJ1-1, with D perhaps TRBD1 (5 bases). CDR3 size: 14 residues. Germline V gene data show CDR1 as SGDLS and CDR2 as YYNGEE. The ends were cut back, 3 bases at V and 9 bases at J, with 18 bases in the middle. The CDR3 nucleotides read TGTGCCAGCAGCGCCCACTCGACAGAGCCTAAAGCTTTCTTT. Protein sequence: CASSAHSTEPKAFF.

In its sample, this clone was seen once. DNA for the CDR3: TGTGCCAGCAGCCACCTTTCAGTCTATGAGCAGTTCTTC. Translating it yields CASSHLSVYEQFF. This chain joins TRBV5-5 and TRBJ2-1; D unclear. Between the trimmed V and J ends, which lost 4 bases and 8 bases, there was a span of 13 bases. The CDR3 is 13 residues long. CDR1 and CDR2 from the germline V gene are SGHKS and YYEKEE (reference sequence).

V usage is TRBV19 and J usage is TRBJ1-4; 7 bases map to TRBD1. This CDR3 comprises 15 residues. The V gene end was trimmed by 5 bases and the J gene end by 7 bases; junction bases not matched to a gene: 10. Germline assignment: CDR1 LNHDA and CDR2 SQIVND (reference sequence). This CDR3 reads CASSPWGRGAEKLFF. Written as DNA, the CDR3 is TGTGCCAGTAGTCCTTGGGGCAGGGGGGCTGAAAAACTGTTTTTT.

This chain uses TRBV14 with TRBJ2-3; 7 bases are shared with TRBD2. Losses at the gene ends were 1 base for V and 1 base for J; bases not matched to a gene: 2. This CDR3 has 15 amino acids. Germline V CDR1 and CDR2: SGHDN, FVKESK. CDR3 residues: CASSQVTSGTDTQYF. The CDR3 DNA reads TGTGCCAGCAGCCAAGTTACTAGCGGCACAGATACGCAGTATTTT.

The J gene is TRBJ2-7, the V gene TRBV27, with TRBD1 as a possible D gene (5 bases). This CDR3 spans 14 amino acids. V lost 4 bases and J 4 bases, leaving 14 bases between the germline ends. CDR1 and CDR2 from the germline V gene are MNHEY and SMNVEV (reference sequence). Written as DNA, the CDR3 is TGTGCCAGCAGTTCCGTTGACAGCGTTTACGAGCAGTACTTC. Translation gives CASSSVDSVYEQYF.